This TCR beta chain came from a study of T cell clones after liver transplantation. Across the whole study: Post-transplant blood was tracked for graft-donor-reactive T cell clones identified in a pre-transplant mixed lymphocyte reaction. At least one year of complete immunosuppression withdrawal without enzymes over twice normal defined tolerance. General study results and limits: The donor-reactive repertoire was only partly measurable in a couple of subjects, lacking donor cells. Graft donor-reactive T cells may have migrated into the graft rather than being deleted.

Details on this clone: Its cognate antigen is unknown.

V was clipped by 5 bases and J by 5 bases; unmatched bases: 8. Germline V CDR1 and CDR2: MDHEN, SYDVKM. The CDR3 is 15 amino acids. Sequenced by immunoSEQ multiplex PCR; TCRdb stores in-frame clones only, minus some. The sample shows around 110,000 clones, just over 90% of them seen only once. The sequence was collected from a human patient who received a liver transplant. A subset of T cells may come from the graft donor. The chain couples TRBV28 to TRBJ2-5, with TRBD1 identical over 10 bases. The source was CD4+ T cells from blood, collected 12 months after liver transplant. The CDR3 protein is CASSPPGQGKETQYF. As DNA, the CDR3 is TGTGCCAGCAGTCCTCCGGGACAGGGGAAGGAGACCCAGTACTTC.